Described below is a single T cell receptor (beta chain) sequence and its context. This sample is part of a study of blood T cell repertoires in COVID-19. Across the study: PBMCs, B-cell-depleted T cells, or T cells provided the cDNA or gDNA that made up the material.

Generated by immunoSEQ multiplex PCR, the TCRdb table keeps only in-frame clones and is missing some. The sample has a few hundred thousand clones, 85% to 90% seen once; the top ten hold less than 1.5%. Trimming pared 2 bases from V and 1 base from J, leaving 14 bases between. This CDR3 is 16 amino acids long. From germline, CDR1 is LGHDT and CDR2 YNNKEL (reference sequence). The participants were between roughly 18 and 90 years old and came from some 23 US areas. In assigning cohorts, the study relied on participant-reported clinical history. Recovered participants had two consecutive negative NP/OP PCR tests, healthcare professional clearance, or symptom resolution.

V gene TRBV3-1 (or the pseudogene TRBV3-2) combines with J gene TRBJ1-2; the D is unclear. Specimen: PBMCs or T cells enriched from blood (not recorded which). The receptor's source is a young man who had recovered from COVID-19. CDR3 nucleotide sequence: TGTGCCAGCAGCCAACTAATGACTGACGTTAACTATGGCTACACCTTC. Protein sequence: CASSQLMTDVNYGYTF.